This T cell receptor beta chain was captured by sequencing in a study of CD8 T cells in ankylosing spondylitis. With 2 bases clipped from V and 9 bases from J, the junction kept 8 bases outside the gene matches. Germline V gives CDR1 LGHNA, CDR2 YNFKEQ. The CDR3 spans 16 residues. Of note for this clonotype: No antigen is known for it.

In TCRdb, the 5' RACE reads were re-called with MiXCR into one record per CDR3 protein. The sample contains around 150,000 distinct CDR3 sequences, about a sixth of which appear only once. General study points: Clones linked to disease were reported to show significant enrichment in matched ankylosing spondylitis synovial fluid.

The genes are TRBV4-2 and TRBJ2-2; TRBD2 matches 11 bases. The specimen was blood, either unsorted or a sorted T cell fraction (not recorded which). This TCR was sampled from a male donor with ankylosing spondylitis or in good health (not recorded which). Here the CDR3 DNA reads TGTGCCAGCAGCCAACTAGCGGGAGGCCACGGCAGGGAGCTGTTTTTT. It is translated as CASSQLAGGHGRELFF.